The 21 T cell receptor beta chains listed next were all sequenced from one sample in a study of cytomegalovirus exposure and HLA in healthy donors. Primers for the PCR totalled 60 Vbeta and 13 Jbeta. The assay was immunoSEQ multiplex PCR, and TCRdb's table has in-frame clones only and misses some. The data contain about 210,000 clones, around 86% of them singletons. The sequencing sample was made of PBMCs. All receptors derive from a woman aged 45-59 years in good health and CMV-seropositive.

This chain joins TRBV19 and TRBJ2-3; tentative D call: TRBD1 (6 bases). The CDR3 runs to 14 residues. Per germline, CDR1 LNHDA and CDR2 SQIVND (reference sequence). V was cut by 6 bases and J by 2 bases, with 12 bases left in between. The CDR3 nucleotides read TGTGCCAGTAGCCACAGGGATACCACAGATACGCAGTATTTT. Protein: CASSHRDTTDTQYF.

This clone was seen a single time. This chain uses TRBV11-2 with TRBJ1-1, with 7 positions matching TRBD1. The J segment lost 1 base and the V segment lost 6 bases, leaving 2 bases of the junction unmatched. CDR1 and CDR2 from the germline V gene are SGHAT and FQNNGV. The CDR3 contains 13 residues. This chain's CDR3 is CASRRQGNTEAFF. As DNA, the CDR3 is TGTGCCAGCAGGCGACAGGGGAACACTGAAGCTTTCTTT.

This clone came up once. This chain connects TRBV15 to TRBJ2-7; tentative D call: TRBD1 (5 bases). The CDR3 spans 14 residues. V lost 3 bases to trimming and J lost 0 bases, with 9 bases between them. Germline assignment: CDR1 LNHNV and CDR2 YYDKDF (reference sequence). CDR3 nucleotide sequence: TGTGCCACCAGCAGGGACAAACGCTCCTACGAGCAGTACTTC. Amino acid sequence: CATSRDKRSYEQYF.

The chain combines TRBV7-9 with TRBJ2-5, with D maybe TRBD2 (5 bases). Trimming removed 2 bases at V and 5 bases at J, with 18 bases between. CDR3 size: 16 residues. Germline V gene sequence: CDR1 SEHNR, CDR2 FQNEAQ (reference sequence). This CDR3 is CASSLRGHTVWETQYF. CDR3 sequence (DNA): TGTGCCAGCAGCTTAAGAGGGCACACTGTATGGGAGACCCAGTACTTC.

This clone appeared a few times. CDR3 sequence: CASSLQFNEQFF. CDR3 DNA: TGTGCCAGCAGCTTACAGTTCAATGAGCAGTTCTTC. The rearrangement uses TRBV7-8 and TRBJ2-1; D not resolved. Deletions cut 2 bases from V and 6 bases from J, with 5 bases between. The CDR3 runs 12 residues. Germline V gene sequence: CDR1 SGHVS, CDR2 FQNEAQ.

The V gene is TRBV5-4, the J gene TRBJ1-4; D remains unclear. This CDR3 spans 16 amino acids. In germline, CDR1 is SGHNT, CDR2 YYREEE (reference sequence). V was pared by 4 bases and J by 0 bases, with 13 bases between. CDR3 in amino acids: CASSDAVAATNEKLFF. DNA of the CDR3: TGTGCCAGCAGCGACGCGGTGGCCGCAACTAATGAAAAACTGTTTTTT.

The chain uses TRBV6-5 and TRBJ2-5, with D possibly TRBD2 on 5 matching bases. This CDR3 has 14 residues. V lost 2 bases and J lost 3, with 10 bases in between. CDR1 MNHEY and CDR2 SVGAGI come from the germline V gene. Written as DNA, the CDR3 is TGTGCCAGCAGTTACCGGACTGAAAAAGAGACCCAGTACTTC. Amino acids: CASSYRTEKETQYF.

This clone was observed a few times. This chain's CDR3 is CASSYGQSSGNTIYF. The CDR3 nucleotides are TGTGCCAGCAGCTACGGACAGAGCTCTGGAAACACCATATATTTT. J is TRBJ1-3 and V is TRBV5-6; D is perhaps TRBD1 (6 bases). Between the trimmed V and J ends, which lost 3 bases and 0 bases, there was a span of 10 bases. Germline V gene sequence: CDR1 SGHDT, CDR2 YYEEEE. This CDR3 contains 15 residues.

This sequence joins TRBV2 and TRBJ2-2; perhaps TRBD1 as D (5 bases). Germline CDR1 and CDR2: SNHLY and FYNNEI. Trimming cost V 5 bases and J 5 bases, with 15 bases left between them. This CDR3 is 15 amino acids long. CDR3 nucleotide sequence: TGTGCCAGCAGTCGGGCCAGGGTCGGTACCGGGGAGCTGTTTTTT. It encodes CASSRARVGTGELFF.

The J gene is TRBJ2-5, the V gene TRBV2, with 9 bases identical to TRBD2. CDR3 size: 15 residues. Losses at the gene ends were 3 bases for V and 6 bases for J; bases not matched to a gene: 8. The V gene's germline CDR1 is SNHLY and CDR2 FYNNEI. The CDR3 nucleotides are TGTGCCAGCAGTGAGGCTAGCGGGGTTTCGCAGACCCAGTACTTC. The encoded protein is CASSEASGVSQTQYF.

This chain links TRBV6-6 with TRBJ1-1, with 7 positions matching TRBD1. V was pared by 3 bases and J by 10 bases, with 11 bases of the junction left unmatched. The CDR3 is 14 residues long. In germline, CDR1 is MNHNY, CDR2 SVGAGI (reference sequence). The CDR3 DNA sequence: TGTGCCAGCAGTTATCACTCGGCCGGGACAGTAGCTTTCTTT. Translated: CASSYHSAGTVAFF.

The DNA for the CDR3 is TGTGCCTGGAGGGCACAGGGGCGAGAAAAACTGTTTTTT. Translated, it gives CAWRAQGREKLFF. The chain uses TRBV30 and TRBJ1-4; 7 nucleotides agree with TRBD1. Germline V gives CDR1 GTSNPN, CDR2 SVGIG (reference sequence). The V segment lost 3 bases and the J segment 8 bases; nucleotides outside the gene matches: 6. This CDR3 has 13 residues.

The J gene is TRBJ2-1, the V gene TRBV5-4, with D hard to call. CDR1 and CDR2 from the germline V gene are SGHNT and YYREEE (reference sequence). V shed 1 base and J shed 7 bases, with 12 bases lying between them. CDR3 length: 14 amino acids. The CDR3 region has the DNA TGTGCCAGCAGCTTGACTCTAGGCTCAAATGAGCAGTTCTTC. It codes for CASSLTLGSNEQFF.

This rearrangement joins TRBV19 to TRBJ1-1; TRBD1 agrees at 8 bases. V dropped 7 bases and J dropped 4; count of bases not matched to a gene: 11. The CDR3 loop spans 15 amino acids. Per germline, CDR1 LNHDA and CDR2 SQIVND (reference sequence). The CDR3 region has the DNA TGTGCCAGTAACTCCCGGACAGGGTGGGGCACTGAAGCTTTCTTT. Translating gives CASNSRTGWGTEAFF.

CDR3 coding DNA: TGTGCCAGCAGCGGACAGGTGGTAAAGACCCAGTACTTC. Encoded protein: CASSGQVVKTQYF. The chain employs TRBV9 and TRBJ2-5, with D possibly TRBD1 on 6 matching bases. Trimming removed 3 bases from V and 6 bases from J, with 12 bases in between. The CDR3 has 13 amino acids. CDR1 and CDR2 from the germline V gene are SGDLS and YYNGEE.

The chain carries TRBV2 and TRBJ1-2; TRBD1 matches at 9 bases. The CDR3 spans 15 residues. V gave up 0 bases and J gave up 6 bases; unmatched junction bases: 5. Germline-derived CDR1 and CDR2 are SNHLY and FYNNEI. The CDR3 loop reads CASSEADRGGNGYTF. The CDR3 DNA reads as TGTGCCAGCAGTGAAGCGGACAGGGGTGGGAATGGCTACACCTTC.

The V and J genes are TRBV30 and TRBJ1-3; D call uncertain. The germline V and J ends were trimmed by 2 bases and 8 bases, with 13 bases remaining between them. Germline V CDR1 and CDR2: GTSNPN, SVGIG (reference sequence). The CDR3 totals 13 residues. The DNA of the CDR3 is TGTGCCTGGAGTCAACCCGGGGAGGACACCATATATTTT. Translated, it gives CAWSQPGEDTIYF.

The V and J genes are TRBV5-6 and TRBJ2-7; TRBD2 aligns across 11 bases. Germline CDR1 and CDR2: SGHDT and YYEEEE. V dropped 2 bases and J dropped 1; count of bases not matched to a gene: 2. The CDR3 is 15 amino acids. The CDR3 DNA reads TGTGCCAGCAGCTTAGGGACTAGCGGATCCTACGAGCAGTACTTC. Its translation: CASSLGTSGSYEQYF.

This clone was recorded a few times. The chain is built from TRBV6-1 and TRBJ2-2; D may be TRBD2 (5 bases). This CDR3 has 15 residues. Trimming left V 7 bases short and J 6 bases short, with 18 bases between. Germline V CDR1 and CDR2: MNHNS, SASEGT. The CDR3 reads CASTLGLGEPGELFF. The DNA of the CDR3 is TGTGCCAGCACATTGGGCTTGGGAGAGCCCGGGGAGCTGTTTTTT.

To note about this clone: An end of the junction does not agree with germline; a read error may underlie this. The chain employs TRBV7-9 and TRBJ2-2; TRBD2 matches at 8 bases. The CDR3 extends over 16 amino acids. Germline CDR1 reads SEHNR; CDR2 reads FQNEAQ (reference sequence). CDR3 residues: CSSSLVQRGSKGELFF. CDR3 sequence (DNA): TGTTCCAGCAGCTTAGTACAGCGGGGGTCGAAAGGGGAGCTGTTTTTT.

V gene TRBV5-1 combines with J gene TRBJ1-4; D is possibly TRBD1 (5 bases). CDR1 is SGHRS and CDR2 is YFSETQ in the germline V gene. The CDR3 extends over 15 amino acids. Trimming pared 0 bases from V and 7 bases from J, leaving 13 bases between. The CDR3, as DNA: TGCGCCAGCAGCTTGGCAGGGTCTGGAAGTGAAAAACTGTTTTTT. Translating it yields CASSLAGSGSEKLFF.